A single sample gave rise to the 10 T cell receptor beta chains below, sequenced in a study of blood T cell repertoires in COVID-19 (dated by TCRdb to the early 2020s). Libraries were made using the immunoSEQ multiplex PCR assay. The source is immuneACCESS, and TCRdb retained only in-frame sequences with V and J called. Part of the clones is not carried over; for the studies checked, unresolved V genes explain less than half of this, and the remainder is unexplained. This sample lists about 42,000 clones; 79% were detected once. The ten largest clones add up to roughly a third of the sample. The specimen sequenced was peripheral blood. The receptors were sampled from an elderly woman with acute or convalescent COVID-19.

The rearrangement joins TRBV5-1 to TRBJ1-1; 9 bases agree with TRBD1. The CDR3 contains 14 residues. Germline-derived CDR1 and CDR2 are SGHRS and YFSETQ. The V gene end was trimmed by 3 bases and the J gene end by 6 bases; junction bases not matched to a gene: 6. The CDR3: CASSSRDRVAEAFF. The CDR3 nucleotides are TGCGCCAGCAGCTCCAGGGACAGGGTGGCTGAAGCTTTCTTT.

This clone has a handful of counts. The V gene is TRBV6-5, the J gene TRBJ1-1; D perhaps matches TRBD1 (5 bases). The length of the CDR3 is 14 residues. The germline V and J ends were trimmed by 5 bases and 1 base, with 11 bases remaining between them. Germline CDR1 MNHEY, CDR2 SVGAGI. The CDR3 sequence: CASSTAGRNTEAFF. The CDR3 DNA reads TGTGCCAGCAGTACGGCAGGGCGGAACACTGAAGCTTTCTTT.

V and J are TRBV10-1 and TRBJ1-3, with 8 positions matching TRBD1. This CDR3 spans 15 amino acids. The V and J ends lost 4 bases and 3 bases, in that order; junction bases with no gene match: 5. Germline V lookup: CDR1 WNHNN, CDR2 SYGVQD (reference sequence). The chain's CDR3 is CASSGQGASGNTIYF. In DNA, the CDR3 is TGCGCCAGCAGTGGGCAGGGGGCGAGTGGAAACACCATATATTTT.

The chain combines TRBV15 with TRBJ2-1; 10 bases agree with TRBD1. The trim removed 3 bases at V and 0 bases at J, leaving 5 bases unmatched. Germline V lookup: CDR1 LNHNV, CDR2 YYDKDF (reference sequence). This CDR3 region has 17 residues. CDR3 DNA sequence: TGTGCCACCAGCAGCGGACAGGGGGTGCCCTCCTACAATGAGCAGTTCTTC. It specifies CATSSGQGVPSYNEQFF.

The V gene is TRBV10-1, the J gene TRBJ2-3, with 7 bases matching TRBD2. V was clipped by 8 bases and J by 3 bases; unmatched bases: 11. This CDR3 contains 15 residues. The germline V gene has CDR1 WNHNN and CDR2 SYGVQD (reference sequence). In DNA, the CDR3 is TGCGCCAGCGGAGGGTTGCGGGAGAGGACAGATACGCAGTATTTT. It codes for CASGGLRERTDTQYF.

This chain links TRBV7-9 with TRBJ2-1, with D maybe TRBD2 (6 bases). CDR1 and CDR2 (germline): SEHNR, FQNEAQ (reference sequence). This CDR3 contains 14 residues. Trimming stripped 4 bases from V and 6 bases from J, with 13 bases between. CDR3 sequence: CASSSFGSSNEQFF. CDR3 nucleotides: TGTGCCAGCAGCTCGTTCGGGAGTTCCAATGAGCAGTTCTTC.

The chain uses TRBV5-1 and TRBJ2-1; D unresolved. The V gene's germline CDR1 is SGHRS and CDR2 YFSETQ. The CDR3 consists of 14 residues. Trimming took 4 bases from V and 0 from J, leaving 8 bases between them. The CDR3 DNA reads as TGCGCCAGCAGCAAGGCTAGCTCCTACAATGAGCAGTTCTTC. Translation gives CASSKASSYNEQFF. The whole variable domain, filled in from reference TRBV5-1 and TRBJ2-1, reads KAGVTQTPRYLIKTRGQQVTLSCSPISGHRSVSWYQQTPGQGLQFLFEYFSETQRNKGNFPGRFSGRQFSNSRSEMNVSTLELGDSALYLCASSKASSYNEQFFGPGTRLTVL.

V gene TRBV4-3 combines with J gene TRBJ1-2; D gene unclear. Germline V lookup: CDR1 LGHNA, CDR2 YSLEER. The CDR3 is 15 amino acids. V lost 0 bases to trimming and J lost 2 bases, with 10 bases between them. CDR3 amino acids: CASSQDGRGNYGYTF. The CDR3, as DNA: TGCGCCAGCAGCCAAGATGGCCGCGGAAACTATGGCTACACCTTC.

The gene calls are TRBV19 and TRBJ2-7; D is unresolved. Germline CDR1 LNHDA, CDR2 SQIVND (reference sequence). The V and J ends lost 5 bases and 5 bases respectively, with 13 bases between them. CDR3 length equals 13 residues. This CDR3 is CASSWAVPDEQYF. The CDR3 DNA sequence: TGTGCCAGTAGTTGGGCAGTCCCTGACGAGCAGTACTTC. Drawing the rest from reference TRBV19 and TRBJ2-7, the complete variable domain is DGGITQSPKYLFRKEGQNVTLSCEQNLNHDAMYWYRQDPGQGLRLIYYSQIVNDFQKGDIAEGYSVSREKKESFPLTVTSAQKNPTAFYLCASSWAVPDEQYFGPGTRLTVT.

The chain carries TRBV6-5 and TRBJ2-1; D remains unclear. Germline V lookup: CDR1 MNHEY, CDR2 SVGAGI. The germline V and J ends were trimmed by 0 bases and 5 bases, with 11 bases remaining between them. The CDR3 is 15 amino acids. The CDR3 spells CASSYSRPTNNEQFF. The DNA of the CDR3 is TGTGCCAGCAGTTACTCGAGACCTACTAACAATGAGCAGTTCTTC.